The clone carrying this T cell receptor (beta chain) was seen a single time. This record comes from a study of blood T cell repertoires in COVID-19. Turning to the study itself: COVID-19 samples from acute and convalescent phases originated in the United States, Italy and Spain. T cells, B-cell-depleted T cells, or PBMCs provided the cDNA or gDNA that served as material.

In germline, CDR1 is SEHNR, CDR2 FQNEAQ (reference sequence). This CDR3 spans 11 amino acids. Trimming shortened V by 7 bases and J by 8 bases, and 8 bases separated the two germline ends. Source study methods: Using reference gene primer amplification, nucleated cell counts were estimated. The method was immunoSEQ multiplex PCR; TCRdb's version includes in-frame clones alone and lacks a portion of them. That table furnishes V, J and clone size, whereas the DNA furnished D and trimming. The sample shows around 170,000 clones, around 80% of them seen only once. The rearrangement joins TRBV7-9 to TRBJ2-2; D gene uncertain. This TCR derives from a man between 65 and 85 years old with active or convalescent COVID-19. What was sequenced was peripheral blood. The CDR3 region is CASTLSGELFF. The CDR3 DNA follows: TGTGCCAGCACCCTCAGTGGGGAGCTGTTTTTT. The whole variable domain, remainder taken from reference TRBV7-9 and TRBJ2-2, is DTGVSQNPRHKITKRGQNVTFRCDPISEHNRLYWYRQTLGQGPEFLTYFQNEAQLEKSRLLSDRFSAERPKGSFSTLEIQRTEQGDSAMYLCASTLSGELFFGEGSRLTVL.